This TCR beta chain derives from a study of T cells in Graves' hyperthyroidism and ophthalmopathy (dated by TCRdb to 2018 to 2020). For context, the study as a whole: Peripheral blood was collected at initial diagnosis, before any treatment. TCR V-J signatures able to tell the groups apart were searched for in a discovery cohort of around 95 patients, of whom around 43 had Graves' ophthalmopathy and around 56 had stable Graves' hyperthyroidism. Whether ophthalmopathy could be predicted prospectively was tested in an independent validation cohort made up of 18 to 20 hyperthyroidism patients plus 17 patients who later progressed to ophthalmopathy. For training and testing, the 100 or so patients in the discovery cohort were randomly divided in a 7:3 ratio. In addition, the study compared T-cell repertoires in thyroid tissue and in blood from 6 or 7 Graves' hyperthyroidism patients. After blood sampling, hyperthyroidism patients were treated with methimazole at a starting dose of 30 mg daily, and ophthalmopathy patients were treated with high-dose intravenous methylprednisolone. According to the paper, TCR Vbeta CDR3 sequencing was carried out on 135 peripheral blood samples, which came from 40 to 45 ophthalmopathy, roughly 75 hyperthyroidism and roughly 17 progressor patients.

What the work shows at the level of the full study, not this receptor alone: In cross-validation, a model built on a 13 V-J signature told ophthalmopathy apart from stable hyperthyroidism with less than 90% sensitivity and 81% to 82% specificity, and in testing the same model reached 80%/75%. No statistical method was used to set the sample size in advance, and investigators knew the group allocation. Blood samples also contained most of the expanded thyroid clonotypes (frequency above 0.001), which suggests that blood repertoires may reflect thyroid immune responses. In validation, progression to ophthalmopathy was predicted by the model with almost 71% sensitivity and 72.22% specificity, a median of approximately 6.5 months before onset.

To note about this clonotype: Its antigen is still unknown. No base qualities exist here, and no much larger clone lies one base off it.

The CDR3 goes from the cysteine to the phenylalanine over 14 residues. Of all the DNA, just the CDR3 is kept, 42 bases in frame from base 1. Based on the germline V gene, the CDR1 and CDR2 sequences are MGHDK and SYGVNS. The junction carries 12 bases between V and J, which are trimmed by 6 bases and 2 bases respectively. Graves' hyperthyroidism was defined as stable when no progression to ophthalmopathy occurred over 18 months of follow-up. Hyperthyroidism patients were newly diagnosed, had a disease duration of under 2 months, and were aged 18 to 65 years. Exclusion was applied to patients with uncontrolled infections, other autoimmune diseases, pregnancy or lactation. Diagnoses were established on the basis of clinical symptoms, serum thyroxine and TRAb, thyroid ultrasound, and orbital computed tomography. PBMCs were separated from 7.5 to 10 ml of fresh peripheral blood using Ficoll-Paque density gradient centrifugation. Total RNA was extracted using Trizol reagent, and RNA quality was assessed on an Agilent 2100 Bioanalyzer.

Amplification of TCR beta CDR3 regions was carried out from RNA transcripts. The first round of RT-PCR for the TCR CDR3 was performed with the HTBI primer set and the Qiagen OneStep RT-PCR kit. Libraries were constructed in a second round of multiplex PCR, after which size selection and purification were carried out. The libraries were sequenced on an Illumina HiSeq2000 using paired-end 100 bp reads. In the authors' own workflow: SOAPnuke was used to process the raw data, throwing out any read that contained adapters or uncalled bases, had a mean Phred below 15, or lacked an exact constant-primer or identifier match. High-quality paired reads were merged with COPE v1.2.5, and unique nucleotide sequences were defined as clonotypes. MiTCR v1.1 was used to align the clonotypes against IMGT TRBV, TRBD and TRBJ reference segments. Only V-J combinations with frequency above 0.0001, covering 99% to 99.2% of repertoires, were analysed. The TCS score was defined as the ratio of F50 (clonal expansion) to E x V (chaos), calculated using BLOSUM62-based TCRdist between CDR3 peptides within each V-J. Welch's t-statistics and random forest reduced 500 to 550 V-J features to 13, which were used in a naive Bayes classifier (R e1071). TCRdb reprocessing: public reads trimmed at Q25 with fastp, clones called with MiXCR, in-frame beta chains kept. Every CDR3 protein is listed once, alongside the most common genes and DNA of its rows. TCRdb's processing, not the authors', yielded these V and J calls. The sample has hundreds of thousands of distinct CDR3 sequences on record, about 14% of them singletons. The top ten hold about a tenth of the sample.

The clonotype originates from a woman between 18 and 29 years old with Graves' hyperthyroidism. The chain is assembled from TRBV25-1 and TRBJ2-3; there is no confident call for the D gene. Specimen: blood. Read as DNA, the sequence is TGTGCCAGCAGACCCTCCCAATTCACAGATACGCAGTATTTT. This is translated as CASRPSQFTDTQYF.